Presented here are 16 T cell receptor beta chains from one specimen sequenced in a study of beta chain features in type 1 diabetes. Broader study findings: The study found moderately but significantly shorter TCRB CDR3s in all four CD4+ subsets of Type 1 diabetes patients.

No cognate antigen is known for these TCRs. Since all of the isolated RNA was reverse transcribed, expressed TCRB transcripts were what got sequenced. Clones were read by immunoSEQ multiplex PCR, and TCRdb kept only the in-frame ones, dropping some. The sample consists of hundreds of thousands of clones, about 14% of them appearing once. The sequenced sample consisted of naive CD4+ T cells from blood. The receptors shown here come from a man aged 18 to 29 with type 1 diabetes.

The table lists this clone with a few counts. V gene TRBV5-6 combines with J gene TRBJ2-2, with TRBD1 identical over 7 bases. This CDR3 has 17 amino acids. Germline CDR1 and CDR2: SGHDT and YYEEEE. V gave up 2 bases and J gave up 2 bases; unmatched junction bases: 9. The CDR3 DNA follows: TGTGCCAGCAGCTTAATGGGGACAGTAACTAACACCGGGGAGCTGTTTTTT. Protein: CASSLMGTVTNTGELFF.

This clone was seen more than once but under ten times. The chain is built from TRBV18 and TRBJ2-1, with a tentative D call TRBD2 (6 bases). The germline gives CDR1 KGHSH, CDR2 LQKENI. The CDR3 totals 16 residues. V lost 1 base to trimming and J lost 5 bases, with 15 bases between them. This CDR3 reads CASSPLPSGVNNEQFF. CDR3 bases: TGTGCCAGCTCACCACTCCCCTCGGGAGTCAACAATGAGCAGTTCTTC.

The chain recombines TRBV5-4 with TRBJ2-3; TRBD2 agrees at 14 bases. V shed 5 bases and J 6 bases; nucleotides not matched to a gene: 8. CDR1 is SGHNT, CDR2 YYREEE, per germline (reference sequence). The CDR3 runs to 16 residues. CDR3 loop: CASSFETSGRGDTQYF. In DNA, the CDR3 is TGTGCCAGCAGTTTTGAGACTAGCGGGAGGGGTGATACGCAGTATTTT.

In its sample, this clone was seen a few times. This sample also contains other DNA sequences that code for the same CDR3. V is TRBV7-2 and J is TRBJ2-5, with 9 bases identical to TRBD1. With V trimmed by 4 bases and J by 4 bases, 1 base remained unmatched. The CDR3 sequence is 13 residues long. The germline CDR1 and CDR2 sequences are SGHTA and FQGNSA. The chain's CDR3 is CASSSDRGETQYF. DNA for the CDR3: TGTGCCAGCAGCTCGGACAGGGGAGAGACCCAGTACTTC. Full variable domain (outside the CDR3, taken from reference TRBV7-2 and TRBJ2-5): GAGVSQSPSNKVTEKGKDVELRCDPISGHTALYWYRQSLGQGLEFLIYFQGNSAPDKSGLPSDRFSAERTGGSVSTLTIQRTQQEDSAVYLCASSSDRGETQYFGPGTRLLVL.

This chain joins TRBV27 and TRBJ2-3; D possibly corresponds to TRBD1 (6 bases). Germline V gene lookup returns CDR1 MNHEY and CDR2 SMNVEV (reference sequence). V gave up 5 bases and J gave up 0 bases, with 15 bases separating them. The CDR3 spans 16 residues. CDR3 in amino acids: CASSLLGGSSTDTQYF. Written as DNA, the CDR3 is TGTGCCAGCAGTCTCTTAGGGGGATCTAGCACAGATACGCAGTATTTT.

This clone came up a few times. The chain couples TRBV6-1 to TRBJ2-2; 7 bases align to TRBD1. Germline-derived CDR1 and CDR2 are MNHNS and SASEGT. The CDR3 contains 16 residues. The trim removed 3 bases at V and 5 bases at J, leaving 9 bases unmatched. The CDR3 reads CASSDPPGQITGELFF. CDR3 sequence (DNA): TGTGCCAGCAGTGACCCTCCGGGACAGATTACCGGGGAGCTGTTTTTT.

In this sample, this clone turned up a few times. The chain couples TRBV10-3 to TRBJ2-5, with 7 bases identical to TRBD2. The length of the CDR3 is 15 residues. Trimming removed 2 bases from V and 2 bases from J; junction bases left unmatched: 5. Germline lookup yields CDR1 ENHRY and CDR2 SYGVKD. CDR3 in DNA: TGTGCCATCAGTGAGGCCGGGGGGACTCAAGAGACCCAGTACTTC. Its translation is CAISEAGGTQETQYF.

A word on this clone: The junction and the germline gene differ at one end; a read error may be behind it. J is TRBJ1-1 and V is TRBV7-7; D is possibly TRBD1 (5 bases). The CDR3 is 15 amino acids. Germline loops: CDR1 SSHAT, CDR2 FNYEAQ (reference sequence). The CDR3 reads CASTRAPDGDTEAFF. CDR3 sequence (DNA): TGTGCTAGCACCAGGGCCCCAGACGGGGACACTGAAGCTTTCTTT.

The chain combines TRBV9 with TRBJ2-7; TRBD2 matches 8 bases. CDR1 is SGDLS and CDR2 is YYNGEE in the germline V gene. V trimming: 4 bases; J trimming: 6 bases; junction bases outside the gene matches: 6. The CDR3 runs to 13 residues. CDR3 DNA: TGTGCCAGCAGCCCCCGACTAGCGATCGAGCAGTACTTC. As protein: CASSPRLAIEQYF. The whole variable domain, filled in from reference TRBV9 and TRBJ2-7, reads DSGVTQTPKHLITATGQRVTLRCSPRSGDLSVYWYQQSLDQGLQFLIQYYNGEERAKGNILERFSAQQFPDLHSELNLSSLELGDSALYFCASSPRLAIEQYFGPGTRLTVT.

The rearrangement joins TRBV7-2 to TRBJ1-5; 9 bases line up with TRBD1. V lost 5 bases and J lost 5; bases outside the gene matches: 4. This CDR3 has 14 amino acids. Germline V gene lookup returns CDR1 SGHTA and CDR2 FQGNSA. CDR3 sequence reads: CASSKDRGYQPQHF. CDR3 bases: TGTGCCAGCAGCAAGGACAGGGGATATCAGCCCCAGCATTTT.

This clone was observed a few times. The chain couples TRBV7-9 to TRBJ2-3; TRBD2 matches at 8 bases. The CDR3 has 16 residues. CDR1 SEHNR and CDR2 FQNEAQ come from the germline V gene (reference sequence). The V gene end was trimmed by 5 bases and the J gene end by 4 bases; junction bases not matched to a gene: 11. CDR3 nucleotides: TGTGCCAGCAGCCCCTGGCTAGCGGGCGGCTCAGATACGCAGTATTTT. Protein product: CASSPWLAGGSDTQYF.

The gene calls are TRBV2 and TRBJ1-1; D unclear. Looked up from germline, CDR1 is SNHLY and CDR2 is FYNNEI. Trimming took 2 bases from V and 3 from J, leaving 7 bases between them. This CDR3 spans 13 amino acids. The CDR3, as DNA: TGTGCCAGCAGTGAAAGGTGGGACACTGAAGCTTTCTTT. Its translation is CASSERWDTEAFF.

This rearrangement joins TRBV30 to TRBJ2-4; TRBD1 matches 7 bases. This CDR3 has 13 residues. From germline, CDR1 is GTSNPN and CDR2 SVGIG (reference sequence). V trimming: 0 bases; J trimming: 8 bases; junction bases outside the gene matches: 4. The CDR3 DNA reads as TGTGCCTGGAGTGTACGACAGGGATACATTCAGTACTTC. This translates into CAWSVRQGYIQYF. The variable domain in full, with the rest retrieved from reference TRBV30 and TRBJ2-4, is SQTIHQWPATLVQPVGSPLSLECTVEGTSNPNLYWYRQAAGRGLQLLFYSVGIGQISSEVPQNLSASRPQDRQFILSSKKLLLSDSGFYLCAWSVRQGYIQYFGAGTRLSVL.

This clone was observed a few times. The J gene is TRBJ1-3, the V gene TRBV5-4, with D tentatively TRBD1 (5 bases). CDR3 size: 15 residues. The germline gives CDR1 SGHNT, CDR2 YYREEE (reference sequence). Trimming stripped 0 bases from V and 0 bases from J, with 7 bases between. CDR3 amino acids: CASSLDDSSGNTIYF. The CDR3 coding sequence is TGTGCCAGCAGCTTGGACGACAGCTCTGGAAACACCATATATTTT.

This chain connects TRBV7-8 to TRBJ1-1; D call uncertain. This CDR3 is 14 amino acids long. Germline V gives CDR1 SGHVS, CDR2 FQNEAQ. Between the trimmed V and J ends, which lost 5 bases and 4 bases, there was a span of 14 bases. The CDR3 is CASSAPTWGTEAFF. In DNA, the CDR3 is TGTGCCAGCAGCGCACCGACGTGGGGCACTGAAGCTTTCTTT.

This clone occurred a few times. The chain has TRBV28 and TRBJ2-3; the D is unclear. The germline V gene has CDR1 MDHEN and CDR2 SYDVKM. V was clipped by 6 bases and J by 2 bases, with 15 bases between them. The CDR3 has 15 residues. CDR3 DNA sequence: TGTGCCAGCAGGTCTTCACAGAGAATCACAGATACGCAGTATTTT. It yields the protein CASRSSQRITDTQYF.